This T cell receptor (beta chain) is from a study of shared clonotypes between healthy human individuals. Study-level findings and limits: Depth was large, yet rarefaction showed that sorted-subset sequencing was incomplete.

This CDR3 has 14 amino acids. Germline lookup yields CDR1 LGHNA and CDR2 YSLEER. Trimming left V 3 bases short and J 6 bases short, with 13 bases between. To note about this clone: Its antigen is unidentified.

Several immunoSEQ plates received, in even portions, the genomic DNA of each subset. Produced via immunoSEQ multiplex PCR; TCRdb's table is partial and in-frame only. The table shows some 2.4 million clones, with approximately 93% occurring only once. The study drew its donors from healthy HIV-negative adults without recent acute infections or vaccinations. The source of this sequence is a young man in good health. Some clones in this sample may be carry-over from other donors' samples. The V gene is TRBV4-3, the J gene TRBJ2-3; perhaps TRBD2 as D (5 bases). The sample taken for sequencing was naive CD4+ T cells from PBMCs. Described subset: CD45RA+ positively selected. CDR3 nucleotides: TGCGCCAGCAGCCACCCGCGGCGAGGGGATACGCAGTATTTT. Protein product: CASSHPRRGDTQYF.